The T cell receptor beta chain described here comes from a study of T cell changes during pregnancy in multiple sclerosis. Here immunoSEQ multiplex PCR was the method, and the copy in TCRdb shows in-frame clones only, minus some. The data hold some 60,000 clones, with approximately 87% observed a single time. Germline V gene sequence: CDR1 SEHNR, CDR2 FQNEAQ (reference sequence). After removal of 3 bases from V and 4 bases from J, the junction contained 6 bases not matched to a gene. CDR3 length: 15 amino acids. What was sequenced was peripheral blood from another person, used as feeder cells. V and J are TRBV7-9 and TRBJ2-3; 8 bases are shared with TRBD1. This TCR came from a human donor whose cells served as feeder cells for cultures in a pregnancy study. CDR3 amino acids: CASSFWDRLADTQYF. The CDR3 DNA sequence: TGTGCCAGCAGCTTCTGGGACAGGCTGGCAGATACGCAGTATTTT. Combining the CDR3 with reference TRBV7-9 and TRBJ2-3 gives the whole variable domain DTGVSQNPRHKITKRGQNVTFRCDPISEHNRLYWYRQTLGQGPEFLTYFQNEAQLEKSRLLSDRFSAERPKGSFSTLEIQRTEQGDSAMYLCASSFWDRLADTQYFGPGTRLTVL.